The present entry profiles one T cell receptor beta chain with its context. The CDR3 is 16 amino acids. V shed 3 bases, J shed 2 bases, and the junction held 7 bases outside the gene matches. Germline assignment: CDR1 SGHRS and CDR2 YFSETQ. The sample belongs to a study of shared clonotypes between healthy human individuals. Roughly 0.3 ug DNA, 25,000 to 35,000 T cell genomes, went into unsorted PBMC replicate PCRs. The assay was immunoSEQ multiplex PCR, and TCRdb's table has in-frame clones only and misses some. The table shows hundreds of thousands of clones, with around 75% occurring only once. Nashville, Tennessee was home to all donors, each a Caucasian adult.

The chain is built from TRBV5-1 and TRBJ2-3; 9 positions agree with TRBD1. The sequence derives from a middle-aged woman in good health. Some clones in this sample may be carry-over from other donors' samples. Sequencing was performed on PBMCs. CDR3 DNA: TGCGCCAGCAGCTATGGACAGGGGCTTTACACAGATACGCAGTATTTT. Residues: CASSYGQGLYTDTQYF.